Shown below are 9 T cell receptor beta chains from a single sample sequenced in a study of blood T cell repertoires in COVID-19. Sequenced by immunoSEQ multiplex PCR; TCRdb stores in-frame clones only, minus some. Of 100,000 to 150,000 clones listed, around nine tenths were seen once; the top ten hold approximately 2%. Sequencing was done on a sample of peripheral blood. The receptors stem from a woman aged 45 to 65 with acute or convalescent COVID-19.

The rearrangement uses TRBV5-1 and TRBJ2-3; 8 bases are a match to TRBD1. V shed 4 bases and J 1 base; nucleotides not matched to a gene: 5. Per the germline V gene, CDR1 is SGHRS and CDR2 is YFSETQ. CDR3 length: 15 residues. The CDR3 nucleotides read TGCGCCAGCAGCCCCGAGGGACAGGGCACAGATACGCAGTATTTT. Its protein product is CASSPEGQGTDTQYF.

Here the CDR3 DNA reads TGTGCCTGGAATCCGCAGGCCGACACTGAAGCTTTCTTT. As protein: CAWNPQADTEAFF. The chain couples TRBV30 to TRBJ1-1; D uncertain. Germline values: CDR1 GTSNPN, CDR2 SVGIG (reference sequence). The V gene lost 4 bases and the J gene lost 3 bases, with 12 bases spanning the gap. The CDR3 is 13 amino acids.

The V gene is TRBV11-2, the J gene TRBJ1-2; weak D call: TRBD1 (5 bases). Germline V gives CDR1 SGHAT, CDR2 FQNNGV. Trimming took off 4 bases at V and 8 bases at J, with 14 bases between the two ends. The CDR3 length is 13 residues. In DNA, the CDR3 is TGTGCCAGCAGCTCGACAGTGACTGGGGGCTACACCTTC. Its translation: CASSSTVTGGYTF.

J is TRBJ2-1 and V is TRBV29-1; D gene unclear. V lost 2 bases, J lost 9 bases, and 5 bases lay in between. The CDR3 spans 10 residues. Germline V CDR1 and CDR2: SQVTM, ANQGSEA. CDR3 sequence (DNA): TGCAGCGTTGAACGGGTTGAGCAGTTCTTC. Translating it yields CSVERVEQFF.

The DNA for the CDR3 is TGTGCCAGCACCAACCAGGGGTTTAACTATGGCTACACCTTC. This sequence encodes CASTNQGFNYGYTF. This chain uses TRBV2 with TRBJ1-2; TRBD1 is a possible D gene (6 bases). The ends were cut back, 7 bases at V and 1 base at J, with 13 bases in the middle. The CDR3 extends over 14 amino acids. Germline V gene data show CDR1 as SNHLY and CDR2 as FYNNEI.

This chain joins TRBV5-1 and TRBJ2-7, with a weak D call TRBD1 (6 bases). The CDR3 length is 14 residues. Germline CDR1 and CDR2: SGHRS and YFSETQ. V was trimmed by 4 bases and J by 2 bases, leaving 13 bases between them. CDR3 sequence (DNA): TGCGCCAGCAGCCGAGCAGGGGAAGCCTACGAGCAGTACTTC. Translating it yields CASSRAGEAYEQYF.

The V and J genes are TRBV7-2 and TRBJ1-2, with D possibly being TRBD1 (5 bases). This CDR3 comprises 17 residues. The V gene lost 3 bases and the J gene lost 7 bases, with 24 bases spanning the gap. Germline V CDR1 and CDR2: SGHTA, FQGNSA. In nucleotides, the CDR3 is TGTGCCAGCAGCTTCCACCTCGCCCAGGGCATAACGAGTGGCTACACCTTC. Residues: CASSFHLAQGITSGYTF.

The chain carries TRBV30 and TRBJ2-7; D call uncertain. The germline gives CDR1 GTSNPN, CDR2 SVGIG (reference sequence). V lost 1 base, J lost 3 bases, and 10 bases lay in between. This CDR3 has 13 residues. For the CDR3, the DNA is TGTGCCTGGAGTGGGCTGTCATACTACGAGCAGTACTTC. Residues: CAWSGLSYYEQYF.

Turning to this clone: Its ends do not fully match the called genes, so a read error is possible. The chain combines TRBV7-2 with TRBJ2-1; TRBD2 aligns across 7 bases. Germline V lookup: CDR1 SGHTA, CDR2 FQGNSA. The CDR3 runs 14 residues. CDR3 region: CASSLADTANEQFF. The CDR3 nucleotides read TGTGCCAGCAGCCTAGCGGACACAGCCAATGAGCAGTTCTTC.